The entry below describes one TCR beta chain. This sample is drawn from a study of T cell changes during pregnancy in multiple sclerosis. Assay: immunoSEQ multiplex PCR; the TCRdb copy retains only in-frame clones and omits some. Among 35,000 to 55,000 clones listed, more than 80% were seen once. Germline V gene data show CDR1 as SGHRS and CDR2 as YFSETQ. The CDR3 has 14 residues. The V and J ends lost 0 bases and 2 bases respectively, with 9 bases between them. The clonotype was recovered from a female donor with multiple sclerosis, enrolled in a pregnancy study. This rearrangement joins TRBV5-1 to TRBJ2-7; a possible D gene is TRBD1 (5 bases). This material consisted of CD4+ T cells from peripheral blood mononuclear cells, taken before pregnancy. The CDR3 DNA reads TGCGCCAGCAGCTTGGCAGTAGGGGCCTACGAGCAGTACTTC. Translated: CASSLAVGAYEQYF.